This T cell receptor (beta chain) came from a study of beta chain features in type 1 diabetes. As to this clone: Its antigen is still unknown.

Sequenced material consisted of expressed TCRB transcripts (all of the isolated RNA was reverse transcribed). The read count averaged about 3.6 million across naive, central memory and regulatory T cell samples. Measured with immunoSEQ multiplex PCR; TCRdb has only the in-frame clones, and not every one. The data show more than 55,000 clones, approximately 52% seen once. Study outcomes and limitations: At VDJ recombination sites, type 1 diabetes patients had fewer insertions and more deleted nucleotides. People with Type 1 diabetes carried modestly yet significantly shorter TCRB CDR3s in all four CD4+ subsets. Possible PCR preference for shorter templates applied equally to patients and controls. The naive, central memory and Treg TCRB repertoires looked more alike in patients than they did in healthy donors.

V was clipped by 5 bases and J by 7 bases; unmatched bases: 10. CDR1 is MNHEY, CDR2 SMNVEV, per germline (reference sequence). This CDR3 region has 14 residues. Sequencing input: Tregs from blood. The chain recombines TRBV27 with TRBJ2-7, with 8 bases that match TRBD1. This TCR derives from a middle-aged woman with type 1 diabetes. The CDR3 loop reads CASSPLDRGGEQYF. The CDR3 region has the DNA TGTGCCAGCAGTCCACTCGACAGGGGTGGAGAGCAGTACTTC.